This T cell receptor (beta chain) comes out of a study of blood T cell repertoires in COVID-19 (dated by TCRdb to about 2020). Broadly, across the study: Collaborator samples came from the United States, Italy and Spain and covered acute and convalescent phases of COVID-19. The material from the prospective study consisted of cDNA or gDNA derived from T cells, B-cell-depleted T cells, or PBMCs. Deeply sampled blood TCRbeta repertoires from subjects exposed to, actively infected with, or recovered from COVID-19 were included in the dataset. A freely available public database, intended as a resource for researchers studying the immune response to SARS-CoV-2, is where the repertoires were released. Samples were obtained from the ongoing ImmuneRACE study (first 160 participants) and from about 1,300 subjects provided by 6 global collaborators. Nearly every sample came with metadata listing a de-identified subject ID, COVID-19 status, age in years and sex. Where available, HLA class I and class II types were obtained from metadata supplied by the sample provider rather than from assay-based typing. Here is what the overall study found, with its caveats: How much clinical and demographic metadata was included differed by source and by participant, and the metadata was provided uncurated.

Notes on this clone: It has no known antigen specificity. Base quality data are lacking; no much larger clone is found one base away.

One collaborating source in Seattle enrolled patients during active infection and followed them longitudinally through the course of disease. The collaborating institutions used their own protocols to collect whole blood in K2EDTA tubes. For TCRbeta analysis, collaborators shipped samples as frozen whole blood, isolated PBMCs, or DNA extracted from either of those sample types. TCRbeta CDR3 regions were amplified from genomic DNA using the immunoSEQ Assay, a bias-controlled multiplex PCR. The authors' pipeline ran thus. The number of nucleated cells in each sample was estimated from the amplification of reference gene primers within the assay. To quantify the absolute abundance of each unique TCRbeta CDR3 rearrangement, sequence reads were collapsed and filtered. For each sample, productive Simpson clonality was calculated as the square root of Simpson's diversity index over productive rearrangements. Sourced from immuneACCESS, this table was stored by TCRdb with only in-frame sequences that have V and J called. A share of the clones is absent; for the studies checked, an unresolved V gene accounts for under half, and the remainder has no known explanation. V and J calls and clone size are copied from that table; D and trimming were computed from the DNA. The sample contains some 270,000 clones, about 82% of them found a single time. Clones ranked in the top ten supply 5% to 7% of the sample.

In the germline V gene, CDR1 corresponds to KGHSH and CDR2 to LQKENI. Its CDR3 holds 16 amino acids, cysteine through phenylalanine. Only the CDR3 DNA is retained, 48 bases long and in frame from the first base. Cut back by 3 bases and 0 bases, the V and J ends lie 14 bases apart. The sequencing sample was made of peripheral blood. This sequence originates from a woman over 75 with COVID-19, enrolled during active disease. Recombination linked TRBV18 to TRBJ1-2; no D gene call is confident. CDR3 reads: CASSPDGVSANYGYTF. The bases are TGTGCCAGCTCACCTGACGGGGTATCAGCTAACTATGGCTACACCTTC.